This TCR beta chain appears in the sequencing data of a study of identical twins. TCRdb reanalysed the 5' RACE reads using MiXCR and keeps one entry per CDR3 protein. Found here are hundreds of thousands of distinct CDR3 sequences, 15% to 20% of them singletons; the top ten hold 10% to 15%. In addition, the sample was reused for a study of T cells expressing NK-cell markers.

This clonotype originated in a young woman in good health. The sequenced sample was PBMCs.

The CDR3 is CASSKGRNRNLF. Written as DNA, the CDR3 is TGTGCCAGCAGCAAAGGGAGAAATCGGAACCTTTTT. This chain uses TRBV21-1 with TRBJ2-3. TRBV21-1 is a recognized pseudogene. This CDR3 comprises 12 residues.